The sequence of this T cell receptor beta chain was determined in a study of control samples from healthy donors and cancer patients. There are 13 residues in the CDR3. CDR1 is KGHSH, CDR2 LQKENI, per germline. V was trimmed by 5 bases and J by 3 bases, leaving 10 bases between them. TCRdb keeps only in-frame clones here, not all; method: immunoSEQ multiplex PCR. The sample has 150,000 or so clones, around 95% seen once. This clonotype was obtained from a man aged 40-50 years in good health. The chain couples TRBV18 to TRBJ1-1, with unresolved D. Sequencing was performed on blood. The CDR3 region has the DNA TGTGCCAGCTCAATAAATCGGGACACTGAAGCTTTCTTT. This translates into CASSINRDTEAFF.